This T cell receptor (beta chain) was found in a study of blood T cell repertoires in COVID-19. Across the study: Nucleic acid was either cDNA or gDNA, and it came from T cells, B-cell-depleted T cells, or PBMCs.

Germline CDR1 LGHDT, CDR2 YNNKEL (reference sequence). This CDR3 is 16 amino acids long. The ends lost 3 bases at V and 5 bases at J; junction bases unmatched: 10. How the authors handled the data: Estimation of nucleated cell counts was performed using reference gene primer amplification. The data were produced by immunoSEQ multiplex PCR, yet TCRdb's version contains in-frame clones alone and is incomplete. Clone size and V and J calls were adopted from that table, with D and trimming inferred from the DNA. The sample yields about 330,000 clones, 87% seen once. A Seattle source enrolled patients during active infection and followed them longitudinally.

The rearrangement uses TRBV3-1 (or the pseudogene TRBV3-2) and TRBJ2-1; 7 bases are shared with TRBD2. Input material: peripheral blood. This sequence was found in a man aged 25 to 40 with COVID-19, enrolled during active disease. CDR3 sequence: CASSQVWGGYDNEQFF. In DNA, the CDR3 is TGTGCCAGCAGCCAGGTCTGGGGGGGTTACGACAATGAGCAGTTCTTC.